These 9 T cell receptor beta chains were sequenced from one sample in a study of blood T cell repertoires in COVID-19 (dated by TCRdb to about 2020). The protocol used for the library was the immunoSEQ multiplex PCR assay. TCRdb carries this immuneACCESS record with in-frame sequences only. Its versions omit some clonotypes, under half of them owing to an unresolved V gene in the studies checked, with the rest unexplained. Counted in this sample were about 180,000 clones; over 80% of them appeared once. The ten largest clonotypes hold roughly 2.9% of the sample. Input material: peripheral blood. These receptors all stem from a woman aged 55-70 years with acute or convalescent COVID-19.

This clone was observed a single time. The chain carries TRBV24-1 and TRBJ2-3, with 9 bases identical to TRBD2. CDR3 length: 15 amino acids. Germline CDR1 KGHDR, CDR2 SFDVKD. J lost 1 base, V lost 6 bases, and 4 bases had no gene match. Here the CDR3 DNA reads TGTGCCACCAGTCAGCCTAGCGGGGGCACAGATACGCAGTATTTT. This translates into CATSQPSGGTDTQYF.

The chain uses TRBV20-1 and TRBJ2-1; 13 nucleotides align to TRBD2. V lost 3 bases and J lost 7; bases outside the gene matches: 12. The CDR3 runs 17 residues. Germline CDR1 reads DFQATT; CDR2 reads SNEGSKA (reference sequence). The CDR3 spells CSASELAGGPMGNEQFF. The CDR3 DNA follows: TGCAGTGCTAGTGAACTAGCGGGGGGGCCGATGGGAAATGAGCAGTTCTTC.

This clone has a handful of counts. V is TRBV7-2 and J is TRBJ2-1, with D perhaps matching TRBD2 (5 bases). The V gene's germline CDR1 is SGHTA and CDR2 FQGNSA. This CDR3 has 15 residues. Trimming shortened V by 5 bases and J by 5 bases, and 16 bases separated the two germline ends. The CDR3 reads CASSLHGELNNEQFF. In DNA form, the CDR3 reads TGTGCCAGCAGCCTACACGGGGAACTTAACAATGAGCAGTTCTTC.

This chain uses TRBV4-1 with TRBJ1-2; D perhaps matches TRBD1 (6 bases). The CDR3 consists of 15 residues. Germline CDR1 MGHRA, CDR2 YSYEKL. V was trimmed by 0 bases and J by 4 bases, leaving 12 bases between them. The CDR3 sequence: CASSQEPGAGYGYTF. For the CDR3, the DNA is TGCGCCAGCAGCCAAGAACCAGGGGCCGGCTATGGCTACACCTTC.

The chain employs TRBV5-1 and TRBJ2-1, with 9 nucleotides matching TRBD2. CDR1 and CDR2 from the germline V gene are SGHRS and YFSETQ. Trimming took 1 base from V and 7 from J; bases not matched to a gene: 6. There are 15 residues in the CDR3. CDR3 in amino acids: CASSLSLAGLNEQFF. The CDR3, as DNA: TGCGCCAGCAGCTTGAGTCTAGCGGGGTTAAATGAGCAGTTCTTC.

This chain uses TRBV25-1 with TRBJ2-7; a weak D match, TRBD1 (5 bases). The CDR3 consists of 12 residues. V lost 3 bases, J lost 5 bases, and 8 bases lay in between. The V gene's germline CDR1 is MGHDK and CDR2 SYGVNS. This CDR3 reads CASSDRVDEQYF. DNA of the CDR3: TGTGCCAGCAGTGACAGGGTGGACGAGCAGTACTTC.

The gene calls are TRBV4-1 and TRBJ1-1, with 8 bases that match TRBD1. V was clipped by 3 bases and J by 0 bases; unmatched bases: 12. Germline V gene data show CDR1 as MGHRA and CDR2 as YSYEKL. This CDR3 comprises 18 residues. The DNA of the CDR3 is TGCGCCAGCAGCCAGGCCCGACAGGGGATATCCATGAACACTGAAGCTTTCTTT. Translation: CASSQARQGISMNTEAFF.

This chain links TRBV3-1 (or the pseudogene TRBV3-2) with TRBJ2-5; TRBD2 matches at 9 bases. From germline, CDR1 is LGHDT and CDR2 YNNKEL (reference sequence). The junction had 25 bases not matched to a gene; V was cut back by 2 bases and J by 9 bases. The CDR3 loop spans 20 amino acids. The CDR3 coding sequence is TGTGCCAGCAGCCAATCCCTCAAGCGGGGGGTATGGGGTAGGGGAACGGCCCAGTACTTC. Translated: CASSQSLKRGVWGRGTAQYF.

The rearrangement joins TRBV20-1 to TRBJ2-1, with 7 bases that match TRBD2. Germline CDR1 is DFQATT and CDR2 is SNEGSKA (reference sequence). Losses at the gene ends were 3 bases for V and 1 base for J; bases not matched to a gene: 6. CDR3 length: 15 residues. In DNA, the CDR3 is TGCAGTGCTAGTGAGTCCGGGGGGTCCTACAATGAGCAGTTCTTC. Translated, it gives CSASESGGSYNEQFF.